This record looks at one T cell receptor beta chain sequence and its context. The data derive from a study of blood T cell repertoires in COVID-19. V shed 5 bases and J 11 bases; nucleotides not matched to a gene: 10. The CDR3 has 15 amino acids. The germline V gene has CDR1 LNHDA and CDR2 SQIVND (reference sequence). Method: immunoSEQ multiplex PCR; TCRdb's copy keeps in-frame clones and lacks some. The data hold 350,000 to 400,000 clones, with 88% observed a single time. All enrollees were roughly 18 to 100 years old and from 20 to 30 US areas. Each participant's cohort was designated according to participant-reported clinical history.

The sequencing input was PBMCs or T cells enriched from blood (not recorded which). This chain joins TRBV19 and TRBJ1-6; 9 positions match TRBD1. The source of this sequence is a woman aged 30 to 39 with acute COVID-19. The CDR3 DNA reads as TGTGCCAGTAGTCCCCGGGACAGGGTCGGGCCACCCCTCCACTTT. The encoded protein is CASSPRDRVGPPLHF.